The subject of this entry is one T cell receptor (beta chain). Germline V gene lookup returns CDR1 WNHNN and CDR2 SYGVQD (reference sequence). Trimming cost V 4 bases and J 0 bases, with 6 bases left between them. This CDR3 contains 13 residues. These data come from a study of blood T cell repertoires in COVID-19. The wider study: The study drew acute and convalescent COVID-19 samples from the United States, Italy and Spain.

In the original analysis: Amplification of reference gene primers was used by the study to estimate nucleated cell counts. The table came from immunoSEQ multiplex PCR; TCRdb's copy has only in-frame clones and leaves some out. V, J and clone size were drawn from that table, and D and trimming were deduced from the DNA. The data show more than 90,000 clones, 75% to 85% seen once. This rearrangement joins TRBV10-1 to TRBJ1-1; D is perhaps TRBD1 (5 bases). This clonotype was obtained from a man in his fifties or sixties with acute or convalescent COVID-19. The specimen sequenced was peripheral blood. The CDR3 DNA reads TGCGCCAGCAGTGGACAGTTGAACACTGAAGCTTTCTTT. Its protein product is CASSGQLNTEAFF.